This TCR beta chain emerged from a study of blood T cells in healthy people across ages. General study points: Donor CMV infection status was unknown, possibly confounding age-related changes in expanded clonotypes.

The CDR3 length is 14 residues. The germline V gene encodes CDR1 LGHNA and CDR2 YSLEER. V was clipped by 0 bases and J by 7 bases, with 11 bases between them. Each sample had at least 6 million PBMCs isolated. The total RNA that was extracted per sample amounted to at least 5 micrograms. A second PCR of 7 to 11 cycles used a sample-barcoded 5' primer and a J-beta primer mix. Each cDNA molecule, via a template-switch adaptor with 12 random nucleotides, was tagged. TCRdb fed the 5' RACE reads into MiXCR, producing one record per CDR3 protein. This sample has around 650,000 distinct CDR3 sequences; roughly 32% occur once, and the top ten carry just over 15%. This clonotype has at least ten counts. Its matching antigen is unknown.

The TCR was taken from a woman of 80 years or more in good health. The sequencing sample was made of blood. The genes are TRBV4-3 and TRBJ2-3; no clear D. Here the CDR3 DNA reads TGCGCCAGCAGCCAAGACTCGAGAGCCAATACGCAGTATTTT. This translates into CASSQDSRANTQYF.